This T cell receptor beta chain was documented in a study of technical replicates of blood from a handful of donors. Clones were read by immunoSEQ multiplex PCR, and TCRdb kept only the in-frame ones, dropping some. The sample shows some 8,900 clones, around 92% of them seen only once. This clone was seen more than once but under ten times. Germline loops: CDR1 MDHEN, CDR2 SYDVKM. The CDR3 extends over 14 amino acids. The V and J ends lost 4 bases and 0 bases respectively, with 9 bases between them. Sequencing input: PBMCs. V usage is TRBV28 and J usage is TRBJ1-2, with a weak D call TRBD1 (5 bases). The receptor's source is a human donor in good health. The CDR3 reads CASSSDTSNYGYTF. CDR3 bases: TGTGCCAGCAGTTCGGACACCTCTAACTATGGCTACACCTTC.